Below, 5 T cell receptor beta chains from the same sample are listed, as sequenced in a study of OX40 agonist ivuxolimab in advanced cancers. Libraries were constructed by the immunoSEQ multiplex PCR assay. TCRdb limited this immuneACCESS table to in-frame rearrangements with V and J called. A share of clones is missing; checked studies link under half to unresolved V genes, and the rest is unexplained. This sample holds more than 75,000 clones; 88% were observed only once. About 0.8% of the sample lies in the top ten. This specimen was CD4+ or CD8+ T cells sorted from blood, taken in a trial of the OX40 agonist ivuxolimab. The source is an adult with an advanced solid tumor such as melanoma, head and neck, liver or kidney cancer.

The rearrangement joins TRBV28 to TRBJ2-7; maybe TRBD1 (6 bases). V shed 4 bases and J shed 4 bases, with 20 bases lying between them. Per the germline V gene, CDR1 is MDHEN and CDR2 is SYDVKM. The CDR3 totals 16 residues. CDR3 sequence: CASSSSGAKDFYEQYV. CDR3 DNA sequence: TGTGCCAGCAGTTCATCAGGGGCGAAGGATTTTTACGAGCAGTACGTC.

The chain carries TRBV11-2 and TRBJ1-2, with D tentatively TRBD1 (6 bases). There are 15 residues in the CDR3. In germline, CDR1 is SGHAT, CDR2 FQNNGV. V dropped 5 bases and J dropped 4 bases, with 17 bases sitting between them. As DNA, the CDR3 is TGTGCCAGCAGCCTTAGTCCGGACAGCCCCTATGGCTACACCTTC. It specifies CASSLSPDSPYGYTF.

The chain couples TRBV19 to TRBJ1-5, with TRBD1 as a possible D gene (6 bases). Trimming removed 0 bases from V and 3 bases from J, with 9 bases in between. This CDR3 has 15 residues. Germline CDR1 and CDR2: LNHDA and SQIVND (reference sequence). The CDR3: CASSIEGDINQPQHF. The CDR3 DNA sequence: TGTGCCAGTAGTATAGAGGGGGACATCAATCAGCCCCAGCATTTT.

V usage is TRBV18 and J usage is TRBJ1-4; TRBD1 might be the D (5 bases). The CDR3 spans 15 residues. Germline CDR1 KGHSH, CDR2 LQKENI. Trimming took off 3 bases at V and 3 bases at J, with 11 bases between the two ends. The CDR3 nucleotides read TGTGCCAGCTCACCGCGGGGGTACTCTAATGAAAAACTGTTTTTT. It yields the protein CASSPRGYSNEKLFF. Supplemented by reference TRBV18 and TRBJ1-4, the full variable domain reads NAGVMQNPRHLVRRRGQEARLRCSPMKGHSHVYWYRQLPEEGLKFMVYLQKENIIDESGMPKERFSAEFPKEGPSILRIQQVVRGDSAAYFCASSPRGYSNEKLFFGSGTQLSVL.

The rearrangement links TRBV7-9 to TRBJ1-5; D is unclear. The CDR3 is made up of 13 amino acids. CDR1 SEHNR and CDR2 FQNEAQ come from the germline V gene (reference sequence). Trimming stripped 1 base from V and 3 bases from J, with 4 bases between. In nucleotides, the CDR3 is TGTGCCAGCAGCTTAGGGAACAATCAGCCCCAGCATTTT. This sequence encodes CASSLGNNQPQHF.